The clone carrying this T cell receptor (beta chain) was found a few times. Antigen specificity is unknown. Germline V gene data show CDR1 as SGHTA and CDR2 as FQGNSA. CDR3 length: 15 amino acids. Trimming removed 6 bases at V and 0 bases at J, with 11 bases between. The data originate from a study of response to subunit inactivated influenza vaccine. TCRdb ran MiXCR on the RT-PCR reads and lists one entry per CDR3 protein. This sample has roughly 670,000 distinct CDR3 sequences, with 14% found just once. Whole-study findings and limits: Authors suggested seasonal influenza vaccinations each recruit few new T cells.

This rearrangement joins TRBV7-2 to TRBJ2-2, with no clear D. The sequenced sample was PBMCs from blood, obtained around 15 days before vaccination. This receptor was obtained from a man aged 45-65 years who received an inactivated influenza vaccine. This CDR3 reads CASSSFSANTGELFF. The CDR3 coding sequence is TGTGCCAGCAGTTCATTTTCCGCGAACACCGGGGAGCTGTTTTTT. Supplemented by reference TRBV7-2 and TRBJ2-2, the full variable domain reads GAGVSQSPSNKVTEKGKDVELRCDPISGHTALYWYRQSLGQGLEFLIYFQGNSAPDKSGLPSDRFSAERTGGSVSTLTIQRTQQEDSAVYLCASSSFSANTGELFFGEGSRLTVL.